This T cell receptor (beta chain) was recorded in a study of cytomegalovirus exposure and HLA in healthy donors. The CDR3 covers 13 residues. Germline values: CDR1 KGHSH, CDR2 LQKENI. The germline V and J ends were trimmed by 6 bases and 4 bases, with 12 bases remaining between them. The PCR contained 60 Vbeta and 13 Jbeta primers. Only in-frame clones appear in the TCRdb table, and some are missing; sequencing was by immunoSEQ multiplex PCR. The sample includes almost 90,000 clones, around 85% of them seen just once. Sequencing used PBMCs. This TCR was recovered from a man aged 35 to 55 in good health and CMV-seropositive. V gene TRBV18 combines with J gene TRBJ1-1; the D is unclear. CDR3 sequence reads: CASSADKVTEAFF. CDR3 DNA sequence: TGTGCCAGCTCCGCCGACAAAGTCACTGAAGCTTTCTTT. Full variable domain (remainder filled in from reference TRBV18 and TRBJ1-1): NAGVMQNPRHLVRRRGQEARLRCSPMKGHSHVYWYRQLPEEGLKFMVYLQKENIIDESGMPKERFSAEFPKEGPSILRIQQVVRGDSAAYFCASSADKVTEAFFGQGTRLTVV.